Sequencing of this TCR beta chain was carried out in a study of graft-versus-host responses after intestinal transplantation (dated by TCRdb to the early 2020s). As for the study more broadly: Recipients received multivisceral, liver-intestinal, or isolated intestinal transplants. Every recipient was given anti-thymocyte globulin induction, then maintenance tacrolimus and steroids for around three years. After intestinal transplantation, graft-versus-host and host-versus-graft alloreactive T cell clones in the graft, circulation and bone marrow were tracked using bulk TCR-beta CDR3 sequencing. To identify alloreactive clones, pre-transplant mixed lymphocyte reaction products were sequenced and compared with unstimulated pre-transplant donor and recipient T cells. A cohort of approximately 24 intestinal transplant recipients, including one retransplant, was enrolled, and a few patients lacking pretransplant specimens were excluded. Donor T cell macrochimerism was defined as a peak of at least 4% donor T cells among recipient peripheral blood mononuclear cells. Instead of going to the commercial service, samples from a few later patients were sequenced in-house on an Illumina MiSeq and processed with MiXCR. Here is what the overall study found, with its caveats: GvH clones were detected in recipient bone marrow, and some of these GvH clones were observed earlier in ileal mucosa or blood, consistent with an intestinal mucosal origin. Conclusions were limited by the relatively low number and heterogeneity of intestinal transplant patients. High GvH to HvG T cell clonal ratios were observed in the allografts of patients with donor T cell macrochimerism. Early after transplant, peak levels of circulating GvH clones were found to be associated with declines in HvG clones.

Concerning this clone: Its specific antigen is unknown. Within one base of it there is no much larger clone, and no base qualities were kept.

At the junction V is shortened by 2 bases and J by 8 bases; bases outside the gene matches: 7. From a lookup of the germline V gene (reference sequence), CDR1 and CDR2 are SEHNR and FQNEAQ. Spanning cysteine to phenylalanine, the CDR3 consists of 15 amino acids. Just the 45-base CDR3 DNA is kept, in frame starting at base 1. Receptors were amplified or captured by the immunoSEQ multiplex PCR assay. For most patients, genomic DNA was isolated with the Qiagen DNeasy Blood and Tissue Kit and sent frozen to Adaptive Biotechnologies for TCR sequencing. For most patients, high-throughput TCR-beta CDR3 sequencing of genomic DNA was performed by Adaptive Biotechnologies. The source study handled its data this way. TCR sequencing data for approximately 19 patients were retrieved from Adaptive's ImmunoSEQ software; a few other patients were processed with MiXCR and VDJtools. To correct CD4 versus CD8 sorting errors, sequences present in both subsets at a frequency ratio below 5:1 were removed. CDR3 nucleotide sequences shared between donor and recipient were removed because their origin could not be assigned. To count as alloreactive, a clone needed at least 2-fold expansion over unstimulated cells and a minimum CFSE-low frequency of 0.002% (template counts) or 0.001% (read counts). Mappable clones were those detected in sequenced pre-transplant spleen, lymph node, or MLR CFSE-low populations of the donor or recipient. The cumulative frequency of alloreactive clones was calculated as a percentage of all sequences, weighted by copy number. The immuneACCESS repertoire file appears here via TCRdb, limited to in-frame rearrangements. These files lack a portion of the clones; in checked studies, under half of the deficit traces to unresolved V genes, and the cause of the others is not known. V and J calls and clone size come straight from that table; D and trimming were deduced from the DNA. In all, the sample holds 80,000 to 95,000 clones, and 88% of those were seen once. The ten largest clones capture under 0.3% of the sample.

The intended sense of this specimen's time point label: cells obtained before transplantation from donor or recipient. CD3+CD4+ and CD3+CD8+ populations were FACS-sorted from unstimulated pre-transplant donor and recipient cells taken from spleen or lymph nodes. This receptor was obtained from a human donor who was the organ donor for an intestinal transplant. The material was unstimulated CD4+ T cells sorted from spleen or lymph node cells, obtained before transplant. The rearranged segments are TRBV7-9 and TRBJ2-1, with 9 junctional bases fitting TRBD2. Here the CDR3 is given as CASSLFPSGNDEQFF. The DNA is as follows: TGTGCCAGCAGCTTATTCCCTAGCGGGAACGATGAGCAGTTCTTC.